This is a list of T cell receptor beta chains from one sample in a study of OX40 agonist ivuxolimab in advanced cancers. TCRdb's copy holds only in-frame clones and misses some; the assay was immunoSEQ multiplex PCR. The sample shows almost 70,000 clones, about 90% of them seen only once. Sequences were derived from CD4+ or CD8+ T cells sorted from blood, sampled in a trial of the OX40 agonist ivuxolimab. Receptors were obtained from an adult with an advanced solid tumor such as melanoma, head and neck, liver or kidney cancer. CDR3s include the opening cysteine and the closing phenylalanine or tryptophan. The order of the fields is D gene, clone size, J gene, V gene, CDR3 DNA, CDR3 protein. The D gene is left open where the match is weak. Size tells how often a clone was seen (once, few, many) or the class of an expanded clone, and some rows leave it out.

TRBD2	NA	TRBJ2-1	TRBV10-3	TGTGCCATCAGTGATCGGCTAGCGGGGGAATACAATGAGCAGTTCTTC	CAISDRLAGEYNEQFF
NA	NA	TRBJ2-3	TRBV9	TGTGCCAGCAGTGATGGCGCCCTCACTAGCACAGATACGCAGTATTTT	CASSDGALTSTDTQYF
TRBD2	NA	TRBJ2-7	TRBV11-2	TGTGCCAGCAGCTTAAAAATAGCGGGAGGACACGAGCAGTACTTC	CASSLKIAGGHEQYF
NA	once	TRBJ2-5	TRBV11-3	TGTGCCAGCAGCTTAGGGTTGCAACAAGAGACCCAGTACTTC	CASSLGLQQETQYF
TRBD2	NA	TRBJ2-2	TRBV7-6	TGTGCCAGCAGCTTATTTTCCCCGATACTAGCGGCGAACACCGGGGAGCTGTTTTTT	CASSLFSPILAANTGELFF
NA	NA	TRBJ2-2	TRBV27	TGTGCCAGCAGTTTGAGGGGCGTGAACACCGGGGAGCTGTTTTTT	CASSLRGVNTGELFF
NA	NA	TRBJ2-3	TRBV2	TGTGCCAGCAGCCCATTCGGCAGTCAAATTTACACAGATACGCAGTATTTT	CASSPFGSQIYTDTQYF
TRBD2	NA	TRBJ2-7	TRBV27	TGTGCCAGCAGCCGAGGGACTAGCGGAACCTACGAGCAGTACTTC	CASSRGTSGTYEQYF
NA	NA	TRBJ1-4	TRBV28	TGTGCCAGCAGACCCGGGAGGAGGGAAAAACTGTTTTTT	CASRPGRREKLFF
NA	NA	TRBJ2-5	TRBV18	TGTGCCAGCTCACCACCCGGGACTCCTGAAGAGACCCAGTACTTC	CASSPPGTPEETQYF
NA	NA	TRBJ2-1	TRBV6-5	TGTGCCAGCAGCTCCACGGGACTCCTCTACAATGAGCAGTTCTTC	CASSSTGLLYNEQFF
NA	NA	TRBJ2-3	TRBV5-1	TGCGCCAGCAGCTTTAGGGACACAGATACGCAGTATTTT	CASSFRDTDTQYF
TRBD2	NA	TRBJ2-1	TRBV11-3	TGTGCCAGCAGCTTCGGGACTAGCGGGAGCAGTGAGCAGTTCTTC	CASSFGTSGSSEQFF
TRBD1	NA	TRBJ2-3	TRBV7-2	TGTGCCAGCAGCTTTTCCGGGACAGGGGTCTCAGATACGCAGTATTTT	CASSFSGTGVSDTQYF
NA	NA	TRBJ2-3	TRBV7-8	TGTGCCAGCAGCAAGTTGGGCCGGTCAGATACGCAGTATTTT	CASSKLGRSDTQYF
NA	NA	TRBJ2-1	TRBV11-2	TGTGCCAGCAGCTTAGGATTGGCGGGAACCTATTACAATGAGCAGTTCTTC	CASSLGLAGTYYNEQFF
NA	NA	TRBJ2-7	TRBV6-5	TGTGCCAGCAGTTACGGGGGTCTACAGTACTTC	CASSYGGLQYF
NA	NA	TRBJ1-5	TRBV27	TGTGCCAGCAGTTTTTGGCCCGATCAGCCCCAGCATTTT	CASSFWPDQPQHF
NA	NA	TRBJ2-5	TRBV5-4	TGTGCCAGCAGCAGGACCGGGACCCGGGGAGAGACCCAGTACTTC	CASSRTGTRGETQYF
NA	NA	TRBJ2-1	TRBV9	TGTGCCAGCAGCGTAACGTCGGGAGCGAAGAATGAGCAGTTCTTC	CASSVTSGAKNEQFF
TRBD1	NA	TRBJ2-7	TRBV6-5	TGTGCCAGCAGCCCTGACAGGGGAGAAGAGCAGTACTTC	CASSPDRGEEQYF
NA	NA	TRBJ2-7	TRBV11-2	TGTGCCAGCAGCATCGACAGACCTTACGAGCAGTACTTC	CASSIDRPYEQYF
NA	NA	TRBJ2-3	TRBV6-5	TGTGCCAGCAAGGCACGGACAGATACGCAGTATTTT	CASKARTDTQYF
NA	NA	TRBJ2-4	TRBV5-8	TGTGCCAGCAGGAGTGGGTTAAACATTCAGTACTTC	CASRSGLNIQYF
NA	NA	TRBJ1-5	TRBV18	TGTGCCAGCTCACTTGCCAGAGACTATCAGCCCCAGCATTTT	CASSLARDYQPQHF
NA	NA	TRBJ2-1	TRBV7-2	TGTGCCAGCACGACTGGACTGAGACCCTACAATGAGCAGTTCTTC	CASTTGLRPYNEQFF